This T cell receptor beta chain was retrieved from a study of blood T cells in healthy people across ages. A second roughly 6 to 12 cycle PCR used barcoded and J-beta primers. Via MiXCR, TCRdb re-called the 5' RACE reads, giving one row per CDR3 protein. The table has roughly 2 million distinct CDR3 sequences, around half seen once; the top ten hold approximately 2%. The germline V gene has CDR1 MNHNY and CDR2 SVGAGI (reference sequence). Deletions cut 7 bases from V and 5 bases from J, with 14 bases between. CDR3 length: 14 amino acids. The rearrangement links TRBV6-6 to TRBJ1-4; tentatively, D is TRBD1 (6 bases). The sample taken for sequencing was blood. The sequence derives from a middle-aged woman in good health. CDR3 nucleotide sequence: TGTGCCAGCACCGAGGGGGTACCGAATGAAAAACTGTTTTTT. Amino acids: CASTEGVPNEKLFF.